This TCR beta chain was identified during a study of blood T cell repertoires in COVID-19. The protocol was immunoSEQ multiplex PCR, while the TCRdb copy is restricted to in-frame clones and leaves out a portion. Among roughly 400,000 clones listed, just over 90% were seen once. The CDR3 extends over 16 amino acids. The germline V gene encodes CDR1 SGHVS and CDR2 FQNEAQ. Trimming stripped 1 base from V and 2 bases from J, with 12 bases between. The sequence derives from a middle-aged woman who had been exposed to COVID-19. This chain joins TRBV7-8 and TRBJ1-5; possible D gene TRBD1, 5 bases. What was sequenced was PBMCs or T cells enriched from blood (not recorded which). The CDR3 loop is CASSLEARVGNQPQHF. In DNA, the CDR3 is TGTGCCAGCAGCTTAGAAGCCAGGGTAGGCAATCAGCCCCAGCATTTT.